A selection of T cell receptor beta chains follows, all from one sample in a study of blood T cell repertoires in COVID-19. The protocol was immunoSEQ multiplex PCR, while the TCRdb copy is restricted to in-frame clones and leaves out a portion. The sample shows 110,000 to 150,000 clones, about four fifths of them seen only once. Sequenced: peripheral blood. The source of these receptors is a man older than 75 with acute or convalescent COVID-19. The CDR3 runs from the conserved cysteine through the conserved F or W. Expanded clones are given a class, and other clones once, few, many or no size at all.

11 TRBJ2-7 TRBV5-6 - CASSQSYEQYF
14 TRBJ2-3 TRBV6-2/TRBV6-3 - CASSPGQGTDTQYF
15 TRBJ1-5 TRBV7-3 few CASSPGGGWVQPQHF
13 TRBJ1-6 TRBV27 - CASSKTGDSPLHF
13 TRBJ2-5 TRBV19 - CASSIPGWETQYF
13 TRBJ2-7 TRBV27 - CASRGQGSYEQYF
15 TRBJ1-2 TRBV19 once CASSGTDRGRDGYTF
13 TRBJ1-1 TRBV4-1 - CASSQDQRTGAFF
19 TRBJ2-7 TRBV7-2 - CASSLAGGTPKSTYYEQYF
15 TRBJ2-3 TRBV6-2/TRBV6-3 few CASSYGDSFTDTQYF
15 TRBJ1-1 TRBV7-6 few CASSFMGQGDTEAFF
17 TRBJ1-6 TRBV25-1 - CASSEWVAGGNNSPLHF
13 TRBJ1-6 TRBV2 - CAGGTRNNSPLHF
15 TRBJ1-5 TRBV9 once CASSVGGSYNQPQHF
13 TRBJ1-5 TRBV7-3 few CASSSTGGGPQHF
14 TRBJ1-1 TRBV20-1 - CSASVRGRNTEAFF
13 TRBJ2-7 TRBV15 once CATSRDRGYEQYF
14 TRBJ2-2 TRBV6-2/TRBV6-3 - CASSYNRDTGELFF
17 TRBJ2-3 TRBV4-3 - CASSQGIRSGGTDTQYF
16 TRBJ2-5 TRBV11-3 - CASSLGVGTGVETQYF
20 TRBJ1-4 TRBV24-1 once CATSDCWGQGRFATNEKLFF
12 TRBJ1-2 TRBV19 - CASSVTGRGYTF
16 TRBJ1-2 TRBV6-2/TRBV6-3 - CASSYSKGKGNYGYTF
17 TRBJ2-3 TRBV3-1/TRBV3-2 - CASRWGQGAAEVDTQYF
13 TRBJ2-7 TRBV5-1 - CASSIGQSYEQYF
16 TRBJ1-2 TRBV4-2 - CASSQDGEGENYGYTF
14 TRBJ2-7 TRBV5-4 - CASSERDRVNEQYF
14 TRBJ2-2 TRBV11-3 few CASSLNSRAGELFF
18 TRBJ1-2 TRBV10-3 - CAISAPPSRDRGQTGYTF
17 TRBJ2-3 TRBV24-1 - CATSDRRLAGAGDTQYF
12 TRBJ2-5 TRBV7-2 - CASSFSLETQYF
14 TRBJ2-7 TRBV7-2 - CASSSGAGGYEQYF
17 TRBJ1-5 TRBV7-8 - CASSEYPRTGHNQPQHF
14 TRBJ1-4 TRBV2 - CASLPQGIGEKLFF
12 TRBJ1-1 TRBV7-8 - CASSLNNPEAFF
13 TRBJ2-3 TRBV7-3 - CASSSQNADTQYF
16 TRBJ2-3 TRBV7-9 once CASSAGTGRRADTQYF
14 TRBJ2-2 TRBV19 - CATTDRGRPGELFF
14 TRBJ1-3 TRBV9 - CASSEQGSGNTIYF
15 TRBJ1-2 TRBV7-3 - CASSLTGGTNYGYTF
16 TRBJ2-5 TRBV5-6 - CASTISRTGPQETQYF
14 TRBJ2-2 TRBV18 - CASSPLREAGELFF
16 TRBJ2-1 TRBV7-8 few CASSYGREAGRNEQFF
16 TRBJ2-1 TRBV5-1 - CASRPTGGSSYNEQFF
11 TRBJ1-5 TRBV6-5 - CASMQVQPQHF
18 TRBJ2-3 TRBV7-2 - CASSPGRGYSRSTDTQYF
13 TRBJ2-5 TRBV12-5 - CASGMDSQETQYF
14 TRBJ2-1 TRBV2 - CASSSGYRYNEQFF
17 TRBJ2-6 TRBV5-4 - CASSSRQGLTGANVLTF
13 TRBJ1-2 TRBV28 - CASRQQGPYGYTF
12 TRBJ2-7 TRBV27 - CASSLGTSKQYF
16 TRBJ2-3 TRBV4-1 - CASSQAALRPQDTQYF
14 TRBJ2-1 TRBV5-1 - CASSSGGVYNEQFF
18 TRBJ2-1 TRBV19 - CASSPRTSGAYSYNEQFF
16 TRBJ2-7 TRBV6-2/TRBV6-3 - CASSSRGLAGSYEQYF
14 TRBJ1-1 TRBV4-1 - CASSPQWTGREAFF
14 TRBJ2-1 TRBV2 - CASSGNRGGNEQFF
17 TRBJ1-5 TRBV19 - CASSIRGPGYSNQPQHF
14 TRBJ1-2 TRBV24-1 - CATSDPDRNYGYTF